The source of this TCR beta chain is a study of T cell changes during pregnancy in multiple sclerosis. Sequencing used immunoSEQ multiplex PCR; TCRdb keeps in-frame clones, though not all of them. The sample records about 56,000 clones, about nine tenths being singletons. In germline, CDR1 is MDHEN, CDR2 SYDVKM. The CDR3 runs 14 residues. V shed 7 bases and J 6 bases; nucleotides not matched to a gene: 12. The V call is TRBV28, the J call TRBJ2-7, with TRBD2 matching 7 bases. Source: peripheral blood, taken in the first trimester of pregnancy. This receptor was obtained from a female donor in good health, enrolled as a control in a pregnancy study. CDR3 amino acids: CASILQGGGSEQYF. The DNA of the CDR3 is TGTGCCAGCATCCTACAAGGCGGGGGATCCGAGCAGTACTTC.